In this sample, the clone carrying this T cell receptor (beta chain) turned up a few times. TCRdb passed the RT-PCR reads through MiXCR, listing each CDR3 protein once. The data contain hundreds of thousands of distinct CDR3 sequences, roughly 17% of them singletons. The data originate from a study of patients and donors after allogeneic stem cell transplantation. The CDR3 sequence is 13 residues long. The germline gives CDR1 KGHSH, CDR2 LQKENI. V was shortened by 4 bases and J by 4 bases, with 11 bases between the two germline ends. Sequenced material: blood, either unsorted or a sorted T cell fraction (not recorded which). This chain uses TRBV18 with TRBJ2-7, with D tentatively TRBD1 (6 bases). The sequence derives from a human donor who was either an allogeneic HSCT recipient or a stem cell or donor lymphocyte infusion donor (not recorded which). It is not recorded whose cells these are; they may come from a transplant donor. CDR3 bases: TGTGCCAGCTCACACAGGGATACGTACGAGCAGTACTTC. As protein: CASSHRDTYEQYF.